This TCR beta chain was sequenced for a study of vaccination effects on CD4 cells after COVID-19. The data were produced by immunoSEQ multiplex PCR, yet TCRdb's version contains in-frame clones alone and is incomplete. This table has some 17,000 clones, 70% appearing once. Comments on this clone: Its matching antigen is unknown.

Using viral peptide pools, the ViraFEST assay grew out antigen-specific CD4+ T cells prior to sequencing. Following an approximately 10-day culture, CD4+ T cells were purified. Participants were given two doses of BNT162b2 or mRNA-1273 vaccine. The CDR3 has 14 amino acids. Germline-derived CDR1 and CDR2 are MDHEN and SYDVKM. With 5 bases removed from V and 7 bases from J, the gap between germline ends came to 17 bases. Sequenced here: CD4+ T cells from PBMCs cultured with SARS-CoV-2 spike peptides, sampled after COVID-19 vaccination. The rearrangement uses TRBV28 and TRBJ1-2; D remains ambiguous. The receptor's source is a human donor who received a COVID-19 vaccine. The DNA for the CDR3 is TGTGCCAGCAGTCTGCCCAGGAATATGCGTGGCTACACCTTC. This sequence encodes CASSLPRNMRGYTF.